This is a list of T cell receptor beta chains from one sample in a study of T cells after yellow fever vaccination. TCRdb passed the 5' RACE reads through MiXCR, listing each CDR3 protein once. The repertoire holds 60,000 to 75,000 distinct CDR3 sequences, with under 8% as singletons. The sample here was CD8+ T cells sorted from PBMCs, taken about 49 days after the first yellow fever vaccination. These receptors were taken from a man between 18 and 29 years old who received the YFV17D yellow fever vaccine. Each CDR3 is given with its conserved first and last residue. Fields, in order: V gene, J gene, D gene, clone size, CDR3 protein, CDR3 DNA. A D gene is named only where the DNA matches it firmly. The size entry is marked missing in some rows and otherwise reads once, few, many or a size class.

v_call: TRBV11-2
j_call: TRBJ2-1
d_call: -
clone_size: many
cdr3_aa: CASSLGGVGFEQFF
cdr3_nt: TGTGCCAGCAGCTTAGGAGGGGTCGGCTTTGAGCAGTTCTTC

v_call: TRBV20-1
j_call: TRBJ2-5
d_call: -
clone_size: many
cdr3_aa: CSASADLRETQYF
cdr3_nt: TGCAGTGCTAGCGCGGACTTAAGAGAGACCCAGTACTTC

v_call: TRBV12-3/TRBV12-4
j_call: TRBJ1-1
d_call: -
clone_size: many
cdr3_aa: CASSSPGSTEAFF
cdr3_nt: TGTGCCAGCAGCTCCCCTGGAAGCACTGAAGCTTTCTTT

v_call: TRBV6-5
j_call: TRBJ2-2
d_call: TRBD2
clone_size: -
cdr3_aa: CASSYKAVAGDTGELFF
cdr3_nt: TGTGCCAGCAGTTACAAGGCGGTAGCGGGGGACACCGGGGAGCTGTTTTTT

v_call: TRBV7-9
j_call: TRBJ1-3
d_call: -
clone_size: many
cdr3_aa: CASSFTLTRGNTIYF
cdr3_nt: TGTGCCAGCAGCTTTACCTTAACTAGAGGAAACACCATATATTTT

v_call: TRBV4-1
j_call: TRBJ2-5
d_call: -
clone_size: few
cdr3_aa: CASSRGPAETQYF
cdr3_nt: TGCGCCAGCAGCCGGGGACCGGCGGAGACCCAGTACTTC

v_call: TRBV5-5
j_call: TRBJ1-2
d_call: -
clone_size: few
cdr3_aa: CASSPDSKFNYGYTF
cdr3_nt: TGTGCCAGCAGCCCCGACAGCAAGTTTAACTATGGCTACACCTTC

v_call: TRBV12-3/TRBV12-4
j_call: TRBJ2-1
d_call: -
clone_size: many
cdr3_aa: CASSLEGSYNEQFF
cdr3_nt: TGTGCCAGCAGTCTAGAGGGATCCTACAATGAGCAGTTCTTC

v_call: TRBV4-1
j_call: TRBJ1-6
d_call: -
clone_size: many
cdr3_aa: CASSLPRFNSPLHF
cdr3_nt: TGCGCCAGCAGCCTCCCGCGGTTCAATTCACCCCTCCACTTT

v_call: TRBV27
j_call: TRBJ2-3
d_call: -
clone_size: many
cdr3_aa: CASRFGWDTGTDTQYF
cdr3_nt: TGTGCCAGCAGATTCGGCTGGGACACAGGCACAGATACGCAGTATTTT

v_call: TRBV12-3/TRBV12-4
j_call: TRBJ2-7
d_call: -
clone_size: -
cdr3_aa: CASTPEGIAYEQYF
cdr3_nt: TGTGCCAGCACCCCCGAGGGGATAGCCTACGAGCAGTACTTC

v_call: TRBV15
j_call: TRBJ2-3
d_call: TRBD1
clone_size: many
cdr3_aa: CATSSGTGTDTQYF
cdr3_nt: TGTGCCACCAGCTCCGGGACAGGGACAGATACGCAGTATTTT

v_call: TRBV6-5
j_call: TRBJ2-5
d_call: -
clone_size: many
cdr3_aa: CASSYLGAVQETQYF
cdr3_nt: TGTGCCAGCAGTTACCTAGGGGCTGTACAAGAGACCCAGTACTTC

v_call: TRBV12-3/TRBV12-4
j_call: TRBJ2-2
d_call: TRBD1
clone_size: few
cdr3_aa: CASRSGGPGELFF
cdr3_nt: TGTGCCAGCAGATCAGGGGGTCCCGGGGAGCTGTTTTTT

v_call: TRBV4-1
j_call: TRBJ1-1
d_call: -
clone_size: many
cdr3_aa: CASSQDLGYRNTEAFF
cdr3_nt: TGCGCCAGCAGCCAAGATCTCGGGTATCGGAACACTGAAGCTTTCTTT

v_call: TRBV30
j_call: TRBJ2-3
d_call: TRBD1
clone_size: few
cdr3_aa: CAWIIGTASTDTQYF
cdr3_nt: TGTGCCTGGATCATAGGGACAGCGAGCACAGATACGCAGTATTTT

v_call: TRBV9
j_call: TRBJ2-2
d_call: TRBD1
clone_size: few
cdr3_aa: CASSGNRQGVYTGELFF
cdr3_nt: TGTGCCAGCAGCGGAAATAGACAGGGAGTGTACACCGGGGAGCTGTTTTTT

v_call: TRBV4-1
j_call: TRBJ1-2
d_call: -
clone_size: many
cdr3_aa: CASSKLAWGVIYGYTF
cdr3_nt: TGCGCCAGCAGCAAACTAGCCTGGGGGGTAATCTATGGCTACACCTTC

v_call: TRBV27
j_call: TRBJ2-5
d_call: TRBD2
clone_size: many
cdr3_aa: CASSWAGVQETQYF
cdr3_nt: TGTGCCAGCAGTTGGGCGGGGGTCCAAGAGACCCAGTACTTC

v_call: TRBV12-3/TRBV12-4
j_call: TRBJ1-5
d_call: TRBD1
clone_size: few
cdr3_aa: CASSFGTGGYSNQPQHF
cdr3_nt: TGTGCCAGCAGTTTCGGGACAGGGGGTTATAGCAATCAGCCCCAGCATTTT

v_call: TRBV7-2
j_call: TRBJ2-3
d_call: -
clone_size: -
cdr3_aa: CASSPPYLADTQYF
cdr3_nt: TGTGCCAGCAGCCCACCGTATTTAGCAGATACGCAGTATTTT

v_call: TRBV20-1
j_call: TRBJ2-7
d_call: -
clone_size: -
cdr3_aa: CSARGRVRSYEQYF
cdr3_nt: TGCAGTGCTAGAGGAAGGGTGAGGTCCTACGAGCAGTACTTC

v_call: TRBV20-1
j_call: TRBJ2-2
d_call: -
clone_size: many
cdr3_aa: CSARGGNTGELFF
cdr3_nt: TGCAGTGCTAGAGGGGGGAACACCGGGGAGCTGTTTTTT

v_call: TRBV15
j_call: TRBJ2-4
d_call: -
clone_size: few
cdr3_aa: CATSRELAKNIQYF
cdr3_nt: TGTGCCACCAGCAGAGAGCTAGCCAAAAACATTCAGTACTTC

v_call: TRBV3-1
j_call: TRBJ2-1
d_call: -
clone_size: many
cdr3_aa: CASSQGTVSYNEQFF
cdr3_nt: TGTGCCAGCAGCCAAGGGACAGTCTCCTACAATGAGCAGTTCTTC

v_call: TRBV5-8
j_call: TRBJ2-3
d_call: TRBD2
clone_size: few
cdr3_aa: CASSLGFGGSTDTQYF
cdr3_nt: TGTGCCAGCAGCTTGGGGTTCGGGGGGAGCACAGATACGCAGTATTTT

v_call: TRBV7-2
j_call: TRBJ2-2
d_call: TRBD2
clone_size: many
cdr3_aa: CASRRLAGDTGELFF
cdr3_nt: TGTGCCAGCAGGCGACTAGCGGGGGACACCGGGGAGCTGTTTTTT

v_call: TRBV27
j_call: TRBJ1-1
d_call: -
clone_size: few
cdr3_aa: CASSLMGPQNTEAFF
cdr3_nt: TGTGCCAGCAGTTTAATGGGCCCCCAGAACACTGAAGCTTTCTTT

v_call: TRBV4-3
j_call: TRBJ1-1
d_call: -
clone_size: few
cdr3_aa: CASSQDPAQNTEAFF
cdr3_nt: TGCGCCAGCAGCCAAGATCCCGCACAGAACACTGAAGCTTTCTTT

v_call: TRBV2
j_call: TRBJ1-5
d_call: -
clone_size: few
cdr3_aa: CASSNMGLGNQPQHF
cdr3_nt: TGTGCCAGCAGTAATATGGGCCTTGGGAATCAGCCCCAGCATTTT

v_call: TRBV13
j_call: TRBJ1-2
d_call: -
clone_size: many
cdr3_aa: CASSHRDYGYTF
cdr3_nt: TGTGCCAGCAGCCATCGGGACTATGGCTACACCTTC

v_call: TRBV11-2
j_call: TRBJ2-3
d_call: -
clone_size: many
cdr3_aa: CASSLGQTDTDTQYF
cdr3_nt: TGTGCCAGCAGCTTAGGACAGACTGACACAGATACGCAGTATTTT

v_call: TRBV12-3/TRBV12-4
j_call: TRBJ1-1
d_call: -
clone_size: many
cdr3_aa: CASSLGTEAFF
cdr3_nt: TGTGCCAGCAGTTTAGGTACTGAAGCTTTCTTT

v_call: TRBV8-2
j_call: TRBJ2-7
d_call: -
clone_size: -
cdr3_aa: CAMGPRRPRVSYEQYF
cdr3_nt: TGTGCCATGGGCCCTCGGCGCCCCCGTGTCTCCTACGAGCAGTACTTC

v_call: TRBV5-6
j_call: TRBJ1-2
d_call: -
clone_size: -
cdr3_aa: CASTHPPWRNPLDGYTF
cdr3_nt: TGTGCCAGCACGCACCCACCATGGAGAAACCCGCTCGATGGCTACACCTTC

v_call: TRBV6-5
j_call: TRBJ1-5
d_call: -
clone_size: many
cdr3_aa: CASSLYLGQWDQPQHF
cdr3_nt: TGTGCCAGCAGTTTATACCTCGGACAGTGGGATCAGCCCCAGCATTTT

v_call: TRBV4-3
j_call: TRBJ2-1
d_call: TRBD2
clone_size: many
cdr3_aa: CASSLLAGMSYNEQFF
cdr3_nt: TGCGCCAGCAGCCTCTTAGCGGGGATGTCCTACAATGAGCAGTTCTTC